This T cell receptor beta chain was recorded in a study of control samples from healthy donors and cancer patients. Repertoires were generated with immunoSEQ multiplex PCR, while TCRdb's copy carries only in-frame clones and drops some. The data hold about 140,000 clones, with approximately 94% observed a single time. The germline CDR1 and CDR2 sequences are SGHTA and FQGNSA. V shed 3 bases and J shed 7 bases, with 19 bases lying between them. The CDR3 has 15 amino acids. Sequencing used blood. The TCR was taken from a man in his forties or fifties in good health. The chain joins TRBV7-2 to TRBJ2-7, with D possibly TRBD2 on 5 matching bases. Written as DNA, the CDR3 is TGTGCCAGCAGCTTCCGCGGCCAGCCGGGGAGTGAGCAGTACTTC. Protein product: CASSFRGQPGSEQYF.